This TCR beta chain was recorded in a study of blood T cell repertoires in COVID-19. About the research overall: Donors in the United States, Italy and Spain gave samples during acute or convalescent COVID-19.

Some clones are missing from TCRdb's copy, which holds only in-frame ones; the method was immunoSEQ multiplex PCR. This sample has 200,000 to 250,000 clones, with about 80% found just once. Germline V CDR1 and CDR2: MNHEY, SVGAGI. V lost 8 bases to trimming and J lost 4 bases, with 12 bases between them. The CDR3 loop spans 13 amino acids. The V and J genes are TRBV6-5 and TRBJ1-3; TRBD1 is a possible D gene (5 bases). The sequencing input was peripheral blood. This clonotype was sampled from a woman of 80 years or more with COVID-19, enrolled during active disease. CDR3 bases: TGTGCCAGCGGCATGTCAGGGGGAAACACCATATATTTT. Amino acids: CASGMSGGNTIYF.